These T cell receptor beta chains were read from a single sample in a study of glioma-infiltrating T cells after dendritic cell vaccination. Sequenced by immunoSEQ multiplex PCR; TCRdb stores in-frame clones only, minus some. Of around 89,000 clones listed, about nine tenths are singletons. The input for sequencing was blood, taken before dendritic cell vaccination. Every receptor here comes from a human donor with glioblastoma. Each CDR3 is given without its conserved first and last residue.

j_call,v_call,cdr3_aa
TRBJ1-4,TRBV2,ASIQGGSSNEKLF
TRBJ1-2,TRBV30,AWSTTTGLDGYT
TRBJ2-7,TRBV28,ASSGTSGYEQY
TRBJ2-7,TRBV6-1,ASSEMGGPYEQY
TRBJ1-2,TRBV5-1,ASSSGDRVPNYGYT
TRBJ2-7,TRBV30,AWSGTGGHGNEQY
TRBJ1-2,TRBV6-5,ASSQQTGIYGYT
-,TRBV7-2,ASSSDRSDEQY
TRBJ2-7,TRBV28,ASSFPPRTGYFYEQY
TRBJ1-4,TRBV4-3,ASSQYSRNEKLF
TRBJ2-1,TRBV14,ASSQPLRTSGLWSEQF
TRBJ1-5,TRBV4-1,ASSLEHLSNQPQH
TRBJ2-3,TRBV28,ASSFNPTPDTQY
TRBJ2-7,TRBV5-6,ASTRGIGQLAYEQY
TRBJ1-2,TRBV6-1,ASSEWTGKWDYGYT
TRBJ1-2,TRBV9,ASSVDSGTGNGYT
TRBJ2-1,TRBV5-1,ASSLFIRTSGRYNEQF
TRBJ2-1,TRBV27,ASSSAGLYNEQF
TRBJ2-1,TRBV30,AWRIGLQEQF
TRBJ2-1,TRBV2,ASRATSGIRNEQF
TRBJ1-1,TRBV5-4,ASSSRDMNTEAF
TRBJ1-2,TRBV5-1,ASSLDRDNPNYGYT
TRBJ1-2,TRBV12-2,ASRLTRQGYGYT
TRBJ2-3,TRBV11-1,ASSHQVGGQVMTDTQY
TRBJ2-3,TRBV30,AWQRRATDTQY
TRBJ2-1,TRBV27,ASRLRDEQF
TRBJ1-2,TRBV19,ASSTQTGVDGYT
TRBJ1-1,TRBV5-4,ASSEAGGVGTEAF
TRBJ2-1,TRBV7-3,ASSFSPNLAGGEQF
TRBJ2-1,TRBV28,ASSFAPPGQGALNEQF
TRBJ2-7,TRBV18,ASSPRGNPTYEQY
TRBJ1-2,TRBV5-1,ASRRDPEYSGPYGYT
TRBJ1-2,TRBV7-2,ASSLVGGAEEGYT
TRBJ2-7,TRBV6-6,ASSYSIHRQGYEQY
TRBJ2-6,TRBV6-1,ASSEWFPGTGVSGANVLT
TRBJ1-2,TRBV7-2,ASWTGGPLNYGYT
TRBJ1-2,TRBV28,ASSPGHNYGYT
TRBJ2-7,TRBV9,ASSAPGYEQY
TRBJ2-3,TRBV6-1,ASMRDSENTQY
TRBJ2-7,TRBV6-7,ASNPQGGQPKSSYYEQY
TRBJ2-1,TRBV19,ASSSGRAPGNEQF
TRBJ2-7,TRBV20-1,SAPSTYEQY
TRBJ2-5,TRBV7-9,ASSFGGAPRETQY
TRBJ2-3,TRBV4-2,ASSQGTIAIQY
TRBJ1-2,TRBV6-6,ASSTGTGLNYGYT
TRBJ2-1,TRBV19,ASSTTGGLYNEQF
TRBJ1-1,TRBV5-1,ASSLGTGVNTEAF
TRBJ1-2,TRBV6-5,ASSFGQGFYGYT
TRBJ1-2,TRBV5-1,ASSIKEDPGQGTPSYT
TRBJ2-3,TRBV30,AWSVSRDTDTQY